This T cell receptor beta chain appears in the sequencing data of a study of HIV-infected patients and healthy controls. The germline V and J ends were trimmed by 5 bases and 6 bases, with 16 bases remaining between them. There are 14 residues in the CDR3. Germline-derived CDR1 and CDR2 are LGHNT and FRNRAP. No cell fractionation was done, so the repertoire covers all unsorted peripheral blood T cells. Control samples came from roughly 9 uninfected healthy donors, several of them resampled after around three months. The RNA source was an approximately 2.4 ml peripheral blood draw. This clonotype showed up just a few times. cDNA was made from about 500 ng RNA using alpha and beta constant primers. Each of the alpha and beta chains got its own library through chain-specific third strand synthesis with indices. MiXCR, applied by TCRdb to the 5' RACE reads, yields one record per CDR3 protein. There are 15,000 to 20,000 distinct CDR3 sequences in the sample; 9% to 15% occur only once, and over 8.5% lies in the top ten.

V and J are TRBV12-5 and TRBJ1-2; D is possibly TRBD1 (6 bases). The TCR originated in an adult in good health. Material: blood. The CDR3 nucleotides are TGTGCTAGTGGTCACTATGGACAGACACATGGCTACACCTTC. Translated, it gives CASGHYGQTHGYTF. The full variable domain, with the rest looked up from reference TRBV12-5 and TRBJ1-2, is DARVTQTPRHKVTEMGQEVTMRCQPILGHNTVFWYRQTMMQGLELLAYFRNRAPLDDSGMPKDRFSAEMPDATLATLKIQPSEPRDSAVYFCASGHYGQTHGYTFGSGTRLTVV.